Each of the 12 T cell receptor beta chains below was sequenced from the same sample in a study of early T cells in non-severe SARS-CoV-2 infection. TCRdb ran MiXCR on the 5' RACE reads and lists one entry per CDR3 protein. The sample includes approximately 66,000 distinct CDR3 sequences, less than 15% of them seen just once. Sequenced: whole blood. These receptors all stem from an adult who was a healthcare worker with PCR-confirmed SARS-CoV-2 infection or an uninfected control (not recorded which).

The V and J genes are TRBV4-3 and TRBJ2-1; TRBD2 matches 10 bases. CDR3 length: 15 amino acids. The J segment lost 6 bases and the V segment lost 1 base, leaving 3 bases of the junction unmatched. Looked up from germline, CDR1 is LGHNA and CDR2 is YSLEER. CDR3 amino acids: CASSQVTSGINEQFF. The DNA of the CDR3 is TGCGCCAGCAGCCAAGTAACTAGCGGGATCAATGAGCAGTTCTTC.

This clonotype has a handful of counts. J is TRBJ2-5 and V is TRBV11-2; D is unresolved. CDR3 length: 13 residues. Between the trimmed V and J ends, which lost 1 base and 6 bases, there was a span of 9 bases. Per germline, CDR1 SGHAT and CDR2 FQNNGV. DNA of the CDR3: TGTGCCAGCAGCTTAGCATACTTACAGACCCAGTACTTC. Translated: CASSLAYLQTQYF.

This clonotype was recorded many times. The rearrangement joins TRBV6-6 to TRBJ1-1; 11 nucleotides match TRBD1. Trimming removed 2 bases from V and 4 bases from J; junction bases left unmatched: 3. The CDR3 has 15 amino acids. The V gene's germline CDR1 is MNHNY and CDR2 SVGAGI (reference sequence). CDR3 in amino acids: CASSYAGTGGTEAFF. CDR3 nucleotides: TGTGCCAGCAGTTACGCGGGGACAGGGGGCACTGAAGCTTTCTTT.

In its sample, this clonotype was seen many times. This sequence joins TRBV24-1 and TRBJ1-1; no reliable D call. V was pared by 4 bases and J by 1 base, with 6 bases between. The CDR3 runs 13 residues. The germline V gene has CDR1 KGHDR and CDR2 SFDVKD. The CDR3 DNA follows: TGTGCCACCAGTGAATCAGGGAACACTGAAGCTTTCTTT. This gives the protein CATSESGNTEAFF.

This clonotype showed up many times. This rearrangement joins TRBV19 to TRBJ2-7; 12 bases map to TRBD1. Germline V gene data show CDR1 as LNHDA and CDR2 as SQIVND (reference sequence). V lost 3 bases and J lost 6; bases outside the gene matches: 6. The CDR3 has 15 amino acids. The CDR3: CASSIGDRGRAEQYF. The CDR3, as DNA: TGTGCCAGTAGTATTGGGGACAGGGGGCGCGCCGAGCAGTACTTC.

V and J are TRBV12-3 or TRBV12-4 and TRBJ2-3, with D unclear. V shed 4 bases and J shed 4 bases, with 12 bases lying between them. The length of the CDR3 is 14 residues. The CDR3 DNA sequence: TGTGCCAGCAGTTCACCGAAGGTTCCAGATACGCAGTATTTT. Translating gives CASSSPKVPDTQYF.

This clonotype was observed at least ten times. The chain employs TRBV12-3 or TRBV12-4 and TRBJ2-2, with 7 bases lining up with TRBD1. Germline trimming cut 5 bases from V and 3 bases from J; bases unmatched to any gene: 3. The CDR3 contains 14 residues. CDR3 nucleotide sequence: TGTGCCAGCAGTACAGGGGTGGACACCGGGGAGCTGTTTTTT. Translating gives CASSTGVDTGELFF.

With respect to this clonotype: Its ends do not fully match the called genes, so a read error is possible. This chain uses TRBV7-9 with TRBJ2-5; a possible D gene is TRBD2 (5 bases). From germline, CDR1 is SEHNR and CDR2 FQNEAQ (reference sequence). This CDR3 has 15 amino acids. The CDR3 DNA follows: TGTGCCAGCAGCCTAGCTTGGACTCTCCAAGAGACCCAGTACTTC. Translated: CASSLAWTLQETQYF.

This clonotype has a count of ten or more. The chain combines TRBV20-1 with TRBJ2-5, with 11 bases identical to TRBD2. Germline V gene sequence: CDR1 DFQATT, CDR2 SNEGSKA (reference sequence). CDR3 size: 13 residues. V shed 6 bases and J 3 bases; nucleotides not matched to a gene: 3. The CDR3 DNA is TGCAGTGCCCCACTAGCGGGGGAAGAGACCCAGTACTTC. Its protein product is CSAPLAGEETQYF.

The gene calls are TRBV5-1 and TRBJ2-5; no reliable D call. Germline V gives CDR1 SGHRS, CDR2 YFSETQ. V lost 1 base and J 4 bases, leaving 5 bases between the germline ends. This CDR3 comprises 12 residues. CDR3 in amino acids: CASSLISETQYF. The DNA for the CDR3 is TGCGCCAGCAGCTTGATATCAGAGACCCAGTACTTC.

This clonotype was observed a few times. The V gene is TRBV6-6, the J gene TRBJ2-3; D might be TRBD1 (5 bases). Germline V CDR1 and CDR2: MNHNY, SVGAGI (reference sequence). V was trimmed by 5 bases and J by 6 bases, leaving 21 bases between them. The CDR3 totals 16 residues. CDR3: CASSLRAIPTHDTQYF. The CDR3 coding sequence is TGTGCCAGCAGTCTCAGGGCTATTCCGACACACGATACGCAGTATTTT.

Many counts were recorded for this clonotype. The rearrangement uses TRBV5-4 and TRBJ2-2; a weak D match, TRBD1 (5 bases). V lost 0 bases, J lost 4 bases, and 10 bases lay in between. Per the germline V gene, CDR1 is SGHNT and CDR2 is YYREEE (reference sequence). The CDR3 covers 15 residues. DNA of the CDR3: TGTGCCAGCAGCTTGGAGGGGCGAAGCACCGGGGAGCTGTTTTTT. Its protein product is CASSLEGRSTGELFF.